This T cell receptor beta chain was captured by sequencing in a study of post-analysis software for immune sequencing data. About this clonotype: Its matching antigen is unknown. At one of its ends the junction is not consistent with the germline gene, which may arise from a read error.

Notes on the study in general: Pronounced co-clustering by F measure was evident among identically batched samples. Relative to controls, patients with multiple sclerosis showed significantly lower normalized Chao1 diversity.

Libraries were made from TCR beta cDNA, and they carried unique molecular identifiers. TCRdb independently ran MiXCR on the PCR reads; one entry per CDR3 protein. This sample has 750,000 to 950,000 distinct CDR3 sequences, with roughly half found just once. The receptor comes from a girl aged 5-17 years with multiple sclerosis. Input material: blood.

This chain's CDR3 is CAARWGGEEELYF. The CDR3, as DNA: TGTGCCGCCCGGTGGGGGGGCGAAGAGGAGCTGTACTTC. The chain uses TRBV10-3 and TRBJ2-7; D is possibly TRBD2 (7 bases). The length of the CDR3 is 13 residues. In germline, CDR1 is ENHRY, CDR2 SYGVKD.